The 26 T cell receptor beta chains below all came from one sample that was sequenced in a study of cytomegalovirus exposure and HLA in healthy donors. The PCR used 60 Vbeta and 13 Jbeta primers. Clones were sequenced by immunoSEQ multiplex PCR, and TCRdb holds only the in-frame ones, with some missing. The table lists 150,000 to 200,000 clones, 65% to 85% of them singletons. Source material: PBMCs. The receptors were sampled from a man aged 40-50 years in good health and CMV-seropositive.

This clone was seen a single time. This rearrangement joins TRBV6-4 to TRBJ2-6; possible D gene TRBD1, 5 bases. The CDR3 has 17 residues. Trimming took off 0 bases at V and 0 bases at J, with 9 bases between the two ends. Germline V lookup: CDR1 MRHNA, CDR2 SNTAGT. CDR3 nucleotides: TGTGCCAGCAGTGACTCGGGGCAGGACTCTGGGGCCAACGTCCTGACTTTC. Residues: CASSDSGQDSGANVLTF.

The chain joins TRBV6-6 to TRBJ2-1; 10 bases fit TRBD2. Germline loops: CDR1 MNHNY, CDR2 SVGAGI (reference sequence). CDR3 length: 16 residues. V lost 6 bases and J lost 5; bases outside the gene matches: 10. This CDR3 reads CASSRVAGGGHNEQFF. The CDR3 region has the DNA TGTGCCAGCAGCCGGGTAGCGGGAGGCGGACACAATGAGCAGTTCTTC.

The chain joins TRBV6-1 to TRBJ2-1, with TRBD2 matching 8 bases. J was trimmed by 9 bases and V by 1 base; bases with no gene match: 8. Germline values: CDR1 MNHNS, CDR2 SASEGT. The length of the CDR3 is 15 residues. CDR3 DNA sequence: TGTGCCAGCAGTGAAGAGACGGGAGGGTATCTTGAGCAGTTCTTC. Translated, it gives CASSEETGGYLEQFF.

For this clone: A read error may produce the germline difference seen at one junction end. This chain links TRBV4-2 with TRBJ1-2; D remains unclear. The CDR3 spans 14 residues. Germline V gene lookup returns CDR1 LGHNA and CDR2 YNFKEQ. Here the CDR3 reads CASSQDRTGDGYIF. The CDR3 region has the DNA TGTGCCAGCAGCCAAGATCGAACGGGAGATGGCTACATCTTC.

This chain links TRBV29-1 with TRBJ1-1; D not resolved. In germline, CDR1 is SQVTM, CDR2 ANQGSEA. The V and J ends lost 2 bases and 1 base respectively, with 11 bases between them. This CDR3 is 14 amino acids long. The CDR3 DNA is TGCAGCGTTGAAAGGCGAGGAGAGAACACTGAAGCTTTCTTT. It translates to CSVERRGENTEAFF.

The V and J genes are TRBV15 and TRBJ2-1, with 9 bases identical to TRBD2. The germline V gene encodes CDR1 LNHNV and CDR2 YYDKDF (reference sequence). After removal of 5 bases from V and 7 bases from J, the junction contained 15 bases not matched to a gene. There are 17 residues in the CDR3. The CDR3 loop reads CATSLYPLWAGGNEQFF. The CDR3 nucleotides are TGTGCCACCAGCTTATATCCACTGTGGGCGGGAGGGAATGAGCAGTTCTTC. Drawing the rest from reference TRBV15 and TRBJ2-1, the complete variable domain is DAMVIQNPRYQVTQFGKPVTLSCSQTLNHNVMYWYQQKSSQAPKLLFHYYDKDFNNEADTPDNFQSRRPNTSFCFLDIRSPGLGDTAMYLCATSLYPLWAGGNEQFFGPGTRLTVL.

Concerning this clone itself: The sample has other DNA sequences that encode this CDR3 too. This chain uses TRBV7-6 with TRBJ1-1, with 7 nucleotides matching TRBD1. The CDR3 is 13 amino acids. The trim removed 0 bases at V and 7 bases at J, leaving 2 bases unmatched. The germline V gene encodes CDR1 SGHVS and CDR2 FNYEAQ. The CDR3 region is CASSLAHRGEAFF. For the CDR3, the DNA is TGTGCCAGCAGCTTAGCTCACAGGGGTGAAGCTTTCTTT.

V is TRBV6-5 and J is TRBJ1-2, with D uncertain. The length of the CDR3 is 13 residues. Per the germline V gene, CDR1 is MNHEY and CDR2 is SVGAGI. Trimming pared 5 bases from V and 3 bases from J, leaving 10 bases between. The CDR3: CASSLTSDYGYTF. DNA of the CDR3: TGTGCCAGCAGTCTGACATCGGACTATGGCTACACCTTC.

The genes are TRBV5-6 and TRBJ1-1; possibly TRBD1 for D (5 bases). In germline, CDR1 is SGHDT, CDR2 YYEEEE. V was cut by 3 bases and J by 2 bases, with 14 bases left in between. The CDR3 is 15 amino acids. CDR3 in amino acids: CASSSLGGINTEAFF. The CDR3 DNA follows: TGTGCCAGCAGCTCTCTGGGGGGGATAAACACTGAAGCTTTCTTT.

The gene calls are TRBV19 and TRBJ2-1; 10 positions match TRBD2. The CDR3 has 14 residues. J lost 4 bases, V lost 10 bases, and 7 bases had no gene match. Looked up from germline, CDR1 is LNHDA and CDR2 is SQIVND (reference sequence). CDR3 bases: TGTGCCACCCGAGGACTAGCGGCTTACAATGAGCAGTTCTTC. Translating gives CATRGLAAYNEQFF.

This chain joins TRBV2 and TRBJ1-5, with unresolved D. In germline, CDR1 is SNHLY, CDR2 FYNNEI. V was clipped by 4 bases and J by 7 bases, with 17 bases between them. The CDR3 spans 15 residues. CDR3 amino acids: CASSGYGGNFQPQHF. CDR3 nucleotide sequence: TGTGCCAGCAGTGGGTACGGCGGGAACTTCCAGCCCCAGCATTTT.

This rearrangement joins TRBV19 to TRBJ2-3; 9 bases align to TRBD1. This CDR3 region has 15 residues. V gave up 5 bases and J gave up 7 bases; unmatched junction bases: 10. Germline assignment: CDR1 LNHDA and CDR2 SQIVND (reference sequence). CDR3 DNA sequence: TGTGCCAGTAGTCCCGGGACAGGGAACGGAAATACGCAGTATTTT. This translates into CASSPGTGNGNTQYF.

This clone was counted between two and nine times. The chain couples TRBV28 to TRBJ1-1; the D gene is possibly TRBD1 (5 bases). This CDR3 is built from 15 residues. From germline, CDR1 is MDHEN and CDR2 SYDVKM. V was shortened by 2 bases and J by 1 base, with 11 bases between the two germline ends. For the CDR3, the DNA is TGTGCCAGCAGTTTACATGGGGCTGGGAACACTGAAGCTTTCTTT. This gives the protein CASSLHGAGNTEAFF.

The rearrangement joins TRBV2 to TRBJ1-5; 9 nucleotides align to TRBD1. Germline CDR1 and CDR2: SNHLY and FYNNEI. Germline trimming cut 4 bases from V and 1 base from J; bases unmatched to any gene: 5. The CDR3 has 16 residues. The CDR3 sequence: CASSGGTGSSNQPQHF. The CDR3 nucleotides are TGTGCCAGCAGTGGTGGGACAGGGAGCAGCAATCAGCCCCAGCATTTT. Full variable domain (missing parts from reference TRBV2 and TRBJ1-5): EPEVTQTPSHQVTQMGQEVILRCVPISNHLYFYWYRQILGQKVEFLVSFYNNEISEKSEIFDDQFSVERPDGSNFTLKIRSTKLEDSAMYFCASSGGTGSSNQPQHFGDGTRLSIL.

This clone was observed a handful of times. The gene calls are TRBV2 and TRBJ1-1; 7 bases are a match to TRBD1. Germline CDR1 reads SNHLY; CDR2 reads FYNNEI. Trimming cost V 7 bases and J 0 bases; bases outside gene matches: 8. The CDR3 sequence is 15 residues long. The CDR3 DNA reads TGTGCCAGCATTAAGCAGGGGGGAATGAACACTGAAGCTTTCTTT. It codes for CASIKQGGMNTEAFF.

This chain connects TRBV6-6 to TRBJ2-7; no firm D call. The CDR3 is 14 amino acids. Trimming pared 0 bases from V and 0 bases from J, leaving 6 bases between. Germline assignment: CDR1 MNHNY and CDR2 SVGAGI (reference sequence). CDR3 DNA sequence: TGTGCCAGCAGTTACTCTGGCAACTCCTACGAGCAGTACTTC. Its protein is CASSYSGNSYEQYF.

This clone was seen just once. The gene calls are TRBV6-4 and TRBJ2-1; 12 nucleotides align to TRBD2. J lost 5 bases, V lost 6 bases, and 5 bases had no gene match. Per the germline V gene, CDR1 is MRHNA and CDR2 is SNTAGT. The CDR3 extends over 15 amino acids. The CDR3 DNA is TGTGCCAGCAGCGCCGGACTAGCGGGGAACAATGAGCAGTTCTTC. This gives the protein CASSAGLAGNNEQFF.

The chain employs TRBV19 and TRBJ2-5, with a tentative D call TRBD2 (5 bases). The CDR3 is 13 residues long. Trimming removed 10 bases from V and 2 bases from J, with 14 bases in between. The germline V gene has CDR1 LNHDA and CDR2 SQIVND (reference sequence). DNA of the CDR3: TGTGCCACCTCCATGAGGGCGCAAGAGACCCAGTACTTC. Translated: CATSMRAQETQYF.

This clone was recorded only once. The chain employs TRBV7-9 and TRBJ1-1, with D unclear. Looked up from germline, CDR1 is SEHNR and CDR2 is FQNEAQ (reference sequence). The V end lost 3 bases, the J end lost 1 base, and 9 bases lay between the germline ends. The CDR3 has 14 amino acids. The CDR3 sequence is CASSFLSGNTEAFF. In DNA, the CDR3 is TGTGCCAGCAGCTTTTTGTCCGGGAACACTGAAGCTTTCTTT.

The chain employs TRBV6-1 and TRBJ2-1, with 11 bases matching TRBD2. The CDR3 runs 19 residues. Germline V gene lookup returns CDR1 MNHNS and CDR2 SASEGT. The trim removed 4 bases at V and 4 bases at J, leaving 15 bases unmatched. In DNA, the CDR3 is TGTGCCAGCAGTGGCAGGGGGGGAGGACTAGCGGGCCATTACAATGAGCAGTTCTTC. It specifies CASSGRGGGLAGHYNEQFF.

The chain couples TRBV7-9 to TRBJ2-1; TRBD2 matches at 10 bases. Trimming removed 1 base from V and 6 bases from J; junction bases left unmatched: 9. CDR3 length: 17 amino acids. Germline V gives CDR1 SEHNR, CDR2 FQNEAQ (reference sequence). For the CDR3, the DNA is TGTGCCAGCAGCTTAGACTTTAGCGGGAGGAGGAGCAATGAGCAGTTCTTC. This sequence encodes CASSLDFSGRRSNEQFF.

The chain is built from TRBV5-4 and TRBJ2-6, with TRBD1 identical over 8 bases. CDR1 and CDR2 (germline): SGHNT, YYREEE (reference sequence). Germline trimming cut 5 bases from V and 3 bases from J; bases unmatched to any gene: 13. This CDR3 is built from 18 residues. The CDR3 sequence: CASSVPRQGLGGANVLTF. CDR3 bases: TGTGCCAGCAGTGTTCCGCGACAGGGGTTGGGTGGGGCCAACGTCCTGACTTTC.

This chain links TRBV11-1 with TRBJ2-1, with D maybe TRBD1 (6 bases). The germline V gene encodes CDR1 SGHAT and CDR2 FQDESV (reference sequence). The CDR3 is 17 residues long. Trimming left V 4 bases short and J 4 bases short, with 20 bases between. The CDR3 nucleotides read TGTGCCAGCAGCTCCCCGACAGGTTTGTTTCTATACAATGAGCAGTTCTTC. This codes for CASSSPTGLFLYNEQFF.

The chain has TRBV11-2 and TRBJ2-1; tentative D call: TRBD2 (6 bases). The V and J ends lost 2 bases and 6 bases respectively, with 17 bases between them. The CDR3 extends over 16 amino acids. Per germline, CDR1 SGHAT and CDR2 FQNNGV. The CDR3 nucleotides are TGTGCCAGCAGCTTACTGCGGGGCAAGAGTTCCAATGAGCAGTTCTTC. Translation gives CASSLLRGKSSNEQFF. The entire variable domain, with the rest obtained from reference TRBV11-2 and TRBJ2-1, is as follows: EAGVAQSPRYKIIEKRQSVAFWCNPISGHATLYWYQQILGQGPKLLIQFQNNGVVDDSQLPKDRFSAERLKGVDSTLKIQPAKLEDSAVYLCASSLLRGKSSNEQFFGPGTRLTVL.

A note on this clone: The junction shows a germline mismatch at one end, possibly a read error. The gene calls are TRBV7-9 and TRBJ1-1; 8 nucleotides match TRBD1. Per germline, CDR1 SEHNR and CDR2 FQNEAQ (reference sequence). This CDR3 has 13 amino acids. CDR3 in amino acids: CSSSSGQEDEAFF. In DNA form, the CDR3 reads TGTTCCAGCAGCTCGGGACAGGAGGATGAAGCTTTCTTT. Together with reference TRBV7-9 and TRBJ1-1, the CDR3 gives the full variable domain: DTGVSQNPRHKITKRGQNVTFRCDPISEHNRLYWYRQTLGQGPEFLTYFQNEAQLEKSRLLSDRFSAERPKGSFSTLEIQRTEQGDSAMYLCSSSSGQEDEAFFGQGTRLTVV.

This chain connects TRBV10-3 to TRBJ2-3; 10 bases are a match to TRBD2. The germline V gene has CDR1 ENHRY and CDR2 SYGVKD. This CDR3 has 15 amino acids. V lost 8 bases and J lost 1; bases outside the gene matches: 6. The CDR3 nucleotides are TGTGCCATCTGTCCTAGCGGGAGTGGCACAGATACGCAGTATTTT. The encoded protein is CAICPSGSGTDTQYF.